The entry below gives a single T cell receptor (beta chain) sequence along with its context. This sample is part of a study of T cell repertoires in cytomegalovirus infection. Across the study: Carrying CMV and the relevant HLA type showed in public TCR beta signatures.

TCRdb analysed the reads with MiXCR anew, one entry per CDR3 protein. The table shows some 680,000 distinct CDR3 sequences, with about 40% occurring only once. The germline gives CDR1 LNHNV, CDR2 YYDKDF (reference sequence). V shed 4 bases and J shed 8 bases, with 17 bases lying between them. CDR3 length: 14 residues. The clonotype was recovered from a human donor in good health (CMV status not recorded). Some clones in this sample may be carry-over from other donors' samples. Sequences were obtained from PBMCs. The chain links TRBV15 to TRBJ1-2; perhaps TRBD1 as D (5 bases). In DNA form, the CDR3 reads TGTGCCACCAGCAATGACGGTCGGGGCAACGGCTACACCTTC. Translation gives CATSNDGRGNGYTF.